One sample yielded the 26 T cell receptor beta chains listed below, sequenced in a study of T cell responses to AZD1222 COVID-19 vaccine. Sequenced by immunoSEQ multiplex PCR; TCRdb stores in-frame clones only, minus some. The data show some 110,000 clones, around 89% seen once. The input for sequencing was peripheral blood, taken on day 0 of AZD1222 vaccination. These receptors all stem from an adult in good health.

The rearrangement uses TRBV6-5 and TRBJ2-5; 8 bases fit TRBD1. Germline V gene sequence: CDR1 MNHEY, CDR2 SVGAGI. V lost 2 bases and J lost 1; bases outside the gene matches: 6. The CDR3 runs to 16 residues. CDR3 in amino acids: CASSYTTGATQETQYF. For the CDR3, the DNA is TGTGCCAGCAGTTACACGACAGGGGCGACCCAAGAGACCCAGTACTTC.

CDR3 coding DNA: TGTGCCTCCCATACAGTGGGAGTTGGATACGAGCAGTACTTC. Its protein is CASHTVGVGYEQYF. The V and J genes are TRBV6-5 and TRBJ2-7, with D perhaps matching TRBD2 (5 bases). The CDR3 totals 14 residues. V lost 11 bases and J lost 4, with 21 bases in between. Per germline, CDR1 MNHEY and CDR2 SVGAGI.

This chain connects TRBV14 to TRBJ2-1; no clear D. Looked up from germline, CDR1 is SGHDN and CDR2 is FVKESK. The ends were cut back, 1 base at V and 10 bases at J, with 11 bases in the middle. The CDR3 length is 13 residues. The CDR3, as DNA: TGTGCCAGCAGCCAAGGTCTGGGTCTGGAGCAGTTCTTC. The encoded protein is CASSQGLGLEQFF.

The V and J genes are TRBV6-5 and TRBJ1-2; tentative D call: TRBD1 (5 bases). V was shortened by 2 bases and J by 6 bases, with 16 bases between the two germline ends. CDR1 is MNHEY and CDR2 is SVGAGI in the germline V gene. This CDR3 has 15 amino acids. Written as DNA, the CDR3 is TGTGCCAGCAGTTACAGTCAGGGCCTTCCAGATGGCTACACCTTC. Amino acids: CASSYSQGLPDGYTF.

The CDR3 DNA is TGTGCCAGCAGCCGACTACGGACAGGAGGCGATACGCAGTATTTT. Translated, it gives CASSRLRTGGDTQYF. The chain combines TRBV6-6 with TRBJ2-3, with 7 nucleotides matching TRBD1. Germline V gene sequence: CDR1 MNHNY, CDR2 SVGAGI (reference sequence). The CDR3 has 15 residues. V was clipped by 6 bases and J by 6 bases; unmatched bases: 12.

The chain is built from TRBV7-8 and TRBJ1-5; TRBD1 might be the D (5 bases). Germline loops: CDR1 SGHVS, CDR2 FQNEAQ. The V end lost 0 bases, the J end lost 5 bases, and 17 bases lay between the germline ends. CDR3 length: 17 amino acids. The CDR3 coding sequence is TGTGCCAGCAGCTTAGCGTTCTTGTGGGACGGAGATCAGCCCCAGCATTTT. The encoded protein is CASSLAFLWDGDQPQHF.

This sequence joins TRBV10-3 and TRBJ1-2; TRBD1 agrees at 8 bases. V gave up 10 bases and J gave up 5 bases; unmatched junction bases: 9. Germline CDR1 and CDR2: ENHRY and SYGVKD. The length of the CDR3 is 13 residues. The CDR3 DNA follows: TGTGCCACCCAGACAGGGGCGGATTATGGCTACACCTTC. Its protein is CATQTGADYGYTF.

The chain combines TRBV9 with TRBJ2-3; 9 positions agree with TRBD2. This CDR3 comprises 17 residues. J was trimmed by 6 bases and V by 4 bases; bases with no gene match: 15. The germline CDR1 and CDR2 sequences are SGDLS and YYNGEE. This CDR3 is CASSPPFNSGGGDTQYF. CDR3 coding DNA: TGTGCCAGCAGCCCACCTTTCAATAGCGGGGGCGGGGATACGCAGTATTTT.

V is TRBV19 and J is TRBJ2-3, with 8 bases fitting TRBD1. CDR3 length: 13 residues. CDR1 and CDR2 from the germline V gene are LNHDA and SQIVND (reference sequence). Trimming at V came to 5 bases and at J to 7 bases, leaving 5 bases not matched to a gene. The CDR3 region has the DNA TGTGCCAGTAGTCGGACAGGGATAAATACGCAGTATTTT. Translating it yields CASSRTGINTQYF.

This sequence joins TRBV4-1 and TRBJ1-5, with D hard to call. This CDR3 is 15 amino acids long. The V and J ends lost 1 base and 3 bases respectively, with 10 bases between them. Germline V gene data show CDR1 as MGHRA and CDR2 as YSYEKL. CDR3 sequence reads: CASSQAGVSNQPQHF. The CDR3 DNA is TGCGCCAGCAGCCAAGCCGGGGTTTCCAATCAGCCCCAGCATTTT.

The chain joins TRBV3-1 (or the pseudogene TRBV3-2) to TRBJ2-4; tentatively, D is TRBD2 (7 bases). The CDR3 runs 13 residues. CDR1 and CDR2 (germline): LGHDT, YNNKEL (reference sequence). Trimming took 7 bases from V and 7 from J, leaving 14 bases between them. The CDR3, as DNA: TGTGCCAGCACCCGGGGGGCTGGGAACATTCAGTACTTC. It encodes CASTRGAGNIQYF.

This sequence joins TRBV21-1 and TRBJ2-1; the table's D call, TRBD2, has no DNA check behind it. TRBV21-1 represents a pseudogene. The CDR3 totals 17 residues. Written as DNA, the CDR3 is TGTGCCATGTCCCGCGGGGGGCAGCGGGGGGCATACAATGAGCAGTTCTTC. Translating gives CAMSRGGQRGAYNEQFF.

This chain joins TRBV19 and TRBJ2-7; D might be TRBD2 (5 bases). Per germline, CDR1 LNHDA and CDR2 SQIVND (reference sequence). V was trimmed by 10 bases and J by 6 bases, leaving 28 bases between them. The CDR3 runs 16 residues. Here the CDR3 reads CATQVRGLGAVSEQYF. CDR3 bases: TGTGCCACCCAAGTCCGGGGATTGGGTGCTGTTTCCGAGCAGTACTTC.

A single count supports this clone. The J gene is TRBJ1-2, the V gene TRBV6-6; TRBD1 is a possible D gene (5 bases). With 2 bases removed from V and 8 bases from J, the gap between germline ends came to 15 bases. Germline V CDR1 and CDR2: MNHNY, SVGAGI (reference sequence). The CDR3 spans 14 residues. The CDR3 sequence is CASSYTDTGRGYTF. The CDR3 nucleotides read TGTGCCAGCAGTTACACGGACACGGGTAGGGGCTACACCTTC.

This sequence joins TRBV4-1 and TRBJ1-4; D is unresolved. Germline V gene lookup returns CDR1 MGHRA and CDR2 YSYEKL. The V and J ends lost 1 base and 0 bases respectively, with 9 bases between them. The CDR3 loop spans 16 amino acids. The CDR3 reads CASSQVMYSTNEKLFF. The CDR3, as DNA: TGCGCCAGCAGCCAAGTCATGTACTCAACTAATGAAAAACTGTTTTTT.

This CDR3 reads CASSPGGGLGNTIYF. The CDR3 coding sequence is TGTGCCAGCAGCCCGGGCGGGGGATTGGGAAACACCATATATTTT. V and J are TRBV7-2 and TRBJ1-3; D may be TRBD1 (5 bases). The germline V gene has CDR1 SGHTA and CDR2 FQGNSA. The CDR3 is made up of 15 amino acids. Between the trimmed V and J ends, which lost 5 bases and 4 bases, there was a span of 15 bases.

The genes are TRBV24-1 and TRBJ1-2, with a possible D match to TRBD1 (6 bases). The CDR3 totals 12 residues. Per germline, CDR1 KGHDR and CDR2 SFDVKD. Deletions cut 4 bases from V and 6 bases from J, with 8 bases between. CDR3 DNA: TGTGCCACCAGTGACAGGGGACATGGCTACACCTTC. Translating gives CATSDRGHGYTF.

The rearrangement joins TRBV11-1 to TRBJ2-2; 8 bases fit TRBD1. There are 15 residues in the CDR3. The junction had 7 bases not matched to a gene; V was cut back by 6 bases and J by 4 bases. The germline V gene has CDR1 SGHAT and CDR2 FQDESV (reference sequence). As DNA, the CDR3 is TGTGCCAGCAGTCCGACCAGGGGGCCCACCGGGGAGCTGTTTTTT. Its protein product is CASSPTRGPTGELFF.

The chain uses TRBV20-1 and TRBJ1-5; D call uncertain. Trimming removed 6 bases from V and 4 bases from J, with 10 bases in between. Germline CDR1 and CDR2: DFQATT and SNEGSKA (reference sequence). The CDR3 covers 12 residues. The CDR3, as DNA: TGCAGTGCGAGTCAAGCGAATCAGCCCCAGCATTTT. It encodes CSASQANQPQHF.

The chain uses TRBV10-1 and TRBJ2-1, with 7 nucleotides matching TRBD1. Germline-derived CDR1 and CDR2 are WNHNN and SYGVQD (reference sequence). V dropped 3 bases and J dropped 14; count of bases not matched to a gene: 7. This CDR3 comprises 12 residues. The CDR3 DNA follows: TGCGCCAGCAGTGAAGACAGGGTGATCGAGTTCTTC. Its protein is CASSEDRVIEFF.

The chain is built from TRBV10-3 and TRBJ2-2; 7 bases align to TRBD2. CDR3 size: 14 residues. The germline gives CDR1 ENHRY, CDR2 SYGVKD. Germline trimming cut 8 bases from V and 4 bases from J; bases unmatched to any gene: 7. The CDR3 region is CAISGGGVTGELFF. CDR3 sequence (DNA): TGTGCCATCTCGGGAGGTGGGGTCACCGGGGAGCTGTTTTTT.

V is TRBV19 and J is TRBJ2-2; maybe TRBD1 (6 bases). The CDR3 has 13 amino acids. Germline loops: CDR1 LNHDA, CDR2 SQIVND (reference sequence). V lost 6 bases and J lost 7, with 12 bases in between. The CDR3 loop is CASRNAGVGELFF. The CDR3 coding sequence is TGTGCCAGTAGAAACGCAGGGGTCGGGGAGCTGTTTTTT. The complete variable domain, with remaining parts taken from reference TRBV19 and TRBJ2-2, reads DGGITQSPKYLFRKEGQNVTLSCEQNLNHDAMYWYRQDPGQGLRLIYYSQIVNDFQKGDIAEGYSVSREKKESFPLTVTSAQKNPTAFYLCASRNAGVGELFFGEGSRLTVL.

The J gene is TRBJ1-2, the V gene TRBV3-1 (or the pseudogene TRBV3-2); 10 bases map to TRBD1. The length of the CDR3 is 14 residues. Trimming removed 4 bases from V and 7 bases from J; junction bases left unmatched: 6. Looked up from germline, CDR1 is LGHDT and CDR2 is YNNKEL (reference sequence). CDR3 sequence (DNA): TGTGCCAGCAGCCCGGACAGGGGGGCGGGTGGCTACACCTTC. Encoded protein: CASSPDRGAGGYTF.

This sequence joins TRBV27 and TRBJ2-2; 11 nucleotides agree with TRBD2. This CDR3 region has 15 residues. Germline CDR1 reads MNHEY; CDR2 reads SMNVEV (reference sequence). V was clipped by 7 bases and J by 4 bases; unmatched bases: 5. The CDR3 sequence: CASTIAGGLTGELFF. CDR3 DNA sequence: TGTGCCAGCACCATAGCGGGGGGGCTCACCGGGGAGCTGTTTTTT.

The chain joins TRBV2 to TRBJ2-1, with TRBD2 matching 8 bases. This CDR3 spans 14 amino acids. Germline V gene lookup returns CDR1 SNHLY and CDR2 FYNNEI. J gave up 5 bases and V 3 bases, and 3 bases lay outside the gene matches. CDR3 nucleotide sequence: TGTGCCAGCAGTGATTTTAGCGGGAACAATGAGCAGTTCTTC. Protein product: CASSDFSGNNEQFF.

This chain connects TRBV5-1 to TRBJ2-2, with 9 bases that match TRBD1. V dropped 0 bases and J dropped 2; count of bases not matched to a gene: 5. Germline V gene data show CDR1 as SGHRS and CDR2 as YFSETQ. CDR3 length: 17 amino acids. The CDR3 DNA sequence: TGCGCCAGCAGCTTGGAGGGGACAGGGATCAACACCGGGGAGCTGTTTTTT. This sequence encodes CASSLEGTGINTGELFF.